This T cell receptor beta chain comes out of a study of blood T cells in healthy people across ages. It was with a sample-barcoded 5' primer and a J-beta primer mix that a second PCR of roughly 7 to 12 cycles was run. Each CDR3 protein gets one entry after TCRdb re-called the 5' RACE reads with MiXCR. The sample has hundreds of thousands of distinct CDR3 sequences, under 40% seen once; the top ten hold 10% to 15%. This clonotype was seen a few times. Its antigen remains unknown. Study-level findings and limits: Estimates of diversity drawn from one million T cells were considered underestimates.

V gave up 7 bases and J gave up 2 bases, with 14 bases separating them. The CDR3 runs to 15 residues. In germline, CDR1 is SNHLY, CDR2 FYNNEI. Sequencing was performed on blood. The TCR originated in a man aged 18 to 29 in good health. The chain has TRBV2 and TRBJ2-2; D is tentatively TRBD1 or TRBD2 (6 bases each). The CDR3 protein is CASTGVGGNTGELFF. The CDR3 DNA sequence: TGTGCCAGCACAGGGGTCGGGGGAAACACCGGGGAGCTGTTTTTT. The variable domain in full, with the rest retrieved from reference TRBV2 and TRBJ2-2, is EPEVTQTPSHQVTQMGQEVILRCVPISNHLYFYWYRQILGQKVEFLVSFYNNEISEKSEIFDDQFSVERPDGSNFTLKIRSTKLEDSAMYFCASTGVGGNTGELFFGEGSRLTVL.